These 6 T cell receptor beta chains share one sample of origin, sequenced in a study of a mutant IDH1 vaccine in newly diagnosed glioma listed by TCRdb under 2021. No antigen has been identified for these receptors. Library prep was done by the immunoSEQ multiplex PCR assay. TCRdb retrieved this table from immuneACCESS and kept in-frame rearrangements only. Not all clones are present; in checked studies, unresolved V genes account for under half, and no reason is known for the remainder. Recorded for this sample are 70,000 to 100,000 clones; about 91% of them occurred a single time. The leading ten clones occupy 0.56% of the sample. The sample's time point label, in plain terms: week 5, during vaccination. A 20-mer mutant IDH1 peptide at 300 micrograms in Montanide made up each vaccine dose, which was injected subcutaneously together with topical imiquimod. Sequences were derived from PBMCs, sampled from a glioma patient whose treatment included an IDH1 peptide vaccine. These receptors were taken from a woman between 45 and 60 years old with glioma.

This chain links TRBV9 with TRBJ2-6; D is possibly TRBD2 (5 bases). The CDR3 is 15 amino acids. The V gene's germline CDR1 is SGDLS and CDR2 YYNGEE. V lost 8 bases and J lost 1, with 13 bases in between. The CDR3 protein is CASTPGSSGANVLTF. The DNA of the CDR3 is TGTGCCAGTACACCGGGGTCGTCTGGGGCCAACGTCCTGACTTTC.

V gene TRBV28 combines with J gene TRBJ1-4; D is unclear. Deletions cut 6 bases from V and 4 bases from J, with 6 bases between. The CDR3 has 12 amino acids. CDR1 MDHEN and CDR2 SYDVKM come from the germline V gene. The CDR3 DNA follows: TGTGCCAGCAGACGGAGTAATGAAAAACTGTTTTTT. This codes for CASRRSNEKLFF.

CDR3 in amino acids: CASSHGDDYGYTF. In nucleotides, the CDR3 is TGTGCCAGCAGCCATGGGGACGACTATGGCTACACCTTC. The rearrangement links TRBV11-2 to TRBJ1-2; TRBD1 is a possible D gene (5 bases). Germline V gene data show CDR1 as SGHAT and CDR2 as FQNNGV. CDR3 length equals 13 residues. Trimming shortened V by 5 bases and J by 3 bases, and 10 bases separated the two germline ends.

This sequence joins TRBV6-1 and TRBJ2-2; D is uncertain. The germline V gene encodes CDR1 MNHNS and CDR2 SASEGT. The V end lost 1 base, the J end lost 3 bases, and 12 bases lay between the germline ends. The CDR3 has 16 amino acids. CDR3 loop: CASSEDGKVYTGELFF. The DNA of the CDR3 is TGTGCCAGCAGTGAAGATGGGAAAGTTTACACCGGGGAGCTGTTTTTT.

This clone appeared a single time. The chain has TRBV6-5 and TRBJ2-3; possible D gene TRBD2, 6 bases. The germline V gene has CDR1 MNHEY and CDR2 SVGAGI. The ends were cut back, 7 bases at V and 9 bases at J, with 11 bases in the middle. There are 11 residues in the CDR3. The CDR3 is CASKTTRTQYF. CDR3 nucleotide sequence: TGTGCCAGCAAGACGACTAGGACGCAGTATTTT.

The chain couples TRBV19 to TRBJ1-3; 9 nucleotides match TRBD1. Germline trimming cut 3 bases from V and 4 bases from J; bases unmatched to any gene: 7. This CDR3 is built from 16 residues. Germline CDR1 LNHDA, CDR2 SQIVND (reference sequence). In DNA, the CDR3 is TGTGCCAGTAGTATTGGGGACAGGGCTGGAGGAAACACCATATATTTT. This gives the protein CASSIGDRAGGNTIYF. Drawing the rest from reference TRBV19 and TRBJ1-3, the complete variable domain is DGGITQSPKYLFRKEGQNVTLSCEQNLNHDAMYWYRQDPGQGLRLIYYSQIVNDFQKGDIAEGYSVSREKKESFPLTVTSAQKNPTAFYLCASSIGDRAGGNTIYFGEGSWLTVV.